This T cell receptor (beta chain) was captured in a study of PD-L1 blockade in urothelial cancer. Study-level information: Prior regimens of chemotherapy numbered 0 to 3 per patient. The study's findings and limits: Pretreatment TCR clonality in blood, when below the median, was predictive of better survival.

To note about this clone: Its antigen is currently unknown.

The time point was: pretreatment peripheral blood. The number of samples from each patient was between 1 and 8, taken pretreatment and on-treatment. Here immunoSEQ multiplex PCR was the method, and the copy in TCRdb shows in-frame clones only, minus some. The sample holds around 130,000 clones; approximately 84% are singletons and the top ten take 3.2%. The germline gives CDR1 SGHNT, CDR2 YYREEE (reference sequence). Between the trimmed V and J ends, which lost 3 bases and 0 bases, there was a span of 7 bases. The CDR3 is 14 amino acids. The receptor's source is a man over 45 with urothelial cancer. This specimen consisted of PBMCs, obtained around atezolizumab (anti-PD-L1) treatment. The chain couples TRBV5-4 to TRBJ1-5; D is ambiguous. In nucleotides, the CDR3 is TGTGCCAGCAGCTGGAGGGATAGCAATCAGCCCCAGCATTTT. Translated, it gives CASSWRDSNQPQHF.